This entry describes one T cell receptor beta chain. The sample comes from a study of blood T cell repertoires in COVID-19. As for the study in general: Acute and convalescent COVID-19 specimens originated in the United States, Italy and Spain.

CDR1 and CDR2 (germline): KGHDR, SFDVKD. The V and J ends lost 3 bases and 6 bases, in that order; junction bases with no gene match: 7. The CDR3 runs 15 residues. The participants were between about 18 and 90 years old and came from fewer than 25 US areas. Profiled with immunoSEQ multiplex PCR; TCRdb holds only in-frame clones, not every one. The profile covers fewer than 250,000 clones, with around four fifths appearing a single time and approximately 4% taken by the ten largest. The TCR comes from a woman in her forties who had been exposed to COVID-19. The sequencing input was PBMCs or T cells enriched from blood (not recorded which). The chain couples TRBV24-1 to TRBJ2-1; 7 bases agree with TRBD1. CDR3 sequence (DNA): TGTGCCACCAGTGATCCCCCACAGGGGTTCAATGAGCAGTTCTTC. Translation: CATSDPPQGFNEQFF.